The source of this TCR beta chain is a study of tumor-infiltrating lymphocytes in primary liver carcinoma. Regarding this clonotype: Its antigen is unknown.

The researchers produced TCR beta cDNA from around 0.5 ug total RNA with a constant-region primer. ARM-PCR, slightly modified, supplied the TCR beta libraries through three nested multiplex PCR rounds. TCRdb processed the multiplex PCR reads anew with MiXCR; each CDR3 protein has one entry. The sample yields a few hundred thousand distinct CDR3 sequences, 50% to 60% seen once. Whole-study results and caveats: The overlap of tumor-adjacent and tumor-blood pairs was smaller than that of tumor region pairs.

Blood RNA originated from unsorted whole blood, with germline DNA additionally extracted. Around 3.7 milliliters of peripheral blood were gathered ahead of the operation. The sample comprised peripheral blood. This TCR was recovered from a woman aged 25 to 39 with primary liver carcinoma and hepatitis B virus infection.

The CDR3 nucleotides read TGTGCCAGCAGCTGTCCGGGACAGGGATCGTTGTACACCTTC. This sequence encodes CASSCPGQGSLYTF. The chain combines TRBV5-6 with TRBJ1-2; 9 bases are shared with TRBD1. Germline V CDR1 and CDR2: SGHDT, YYEEEE. V dropped 3 bases and J dropped 11; count of bases not matched to a gene: 11. This CDR3 spans 14 amino acids.